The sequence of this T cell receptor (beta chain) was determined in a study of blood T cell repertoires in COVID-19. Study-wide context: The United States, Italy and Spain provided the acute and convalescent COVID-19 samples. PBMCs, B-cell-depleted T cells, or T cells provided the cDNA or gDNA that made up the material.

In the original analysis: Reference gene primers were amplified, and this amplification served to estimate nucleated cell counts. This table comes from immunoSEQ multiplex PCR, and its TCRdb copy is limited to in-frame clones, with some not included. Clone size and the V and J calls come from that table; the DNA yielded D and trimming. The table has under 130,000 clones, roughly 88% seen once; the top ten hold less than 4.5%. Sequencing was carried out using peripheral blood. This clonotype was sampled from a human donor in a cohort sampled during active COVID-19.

This chain's CDR3 is CASSSPGGPASTGELFF. The DNA of the CDR3 is TGTGCCAGCAGTTCGCCCGGGGGTCCCGCGTCCACCGGGGAGCTGTTTTTT. V is TRBV27 and J is TRBJ2-2, with D perhaps TRBD2 (6 bases). Trimming left V 4 bases short and J 4 bases short, with 19 bases between. The CDR3 has 17 residues. Looked up from germline, CDR1 is MNHEY and CDR2 is SMNVEV (reference sequence).